This T cell receptor beta chain was sequenced in a study of cytomegalovirus exposure and HLA in healthy donors. V gave up 5 bases and J gave up 4 bases; unmatched junction bases: 16. Germline V gene sequence: CDR1 MNHEY, CDR2 SMNVEV (reference sequence). The CDR3 runs 18 residues. Primers for the PCR totalled 60 Vbeta and 13 Jbeta. Repertoires were generated with immunoSEQ multiplex PCR, while TCRdb's copy carries only in-frame clones and drops some. The table has 150,000 to 200,000 clones, roughly four fifths seen once. This chain links TRBV27 with TRBJ2-7; TRBD1 aligns across 11 bases. Material: PBMCs. This TCR came from a man between 18 and 29 years old in good health and CMV-seronegative. The CDR3 reads CASSPFPPTRDRGYEQYF. CDR3 bases: TGTGCCAGCAGTCCATTCCCCCCCACCCGGGACAGGGGGTACGAGCAGTACTTC.